Below, 13 T cell receptor beta chains from the same sample are listed, as sequenced in a study of CD8+CD57+ T cells in acquired aplastic anemia (dated by TCRdb to 2016 to 2019). Instrument used: Illumina HiSeq 2000. Profiling of TCR beta VDJ combinations and CDR3 sequences used genomic DNA as the template. Through fastp at Q25 and MiXCR, TCRdb rebuilt clones from the public reads, retaining in-frame beta chains. Each CDR3 protein appears once, grouped with its most common genes and DNA. Counted in this sample were some 210,000 distinct CDR3 sequences; about 59% of them appeared once. The top ten clonotypes cover around 28% of the sample. The material sequenced was sorted CD4+, CD8+, or CD8+CD57+ T cells (not recorded which) from PBMCs. These receptors all come from a human donor in good health.

This clonotype appeared a single time. The rearrangement uses TRBV6-4 and TRBJ2-5; 9 nucleotides agree with TRBD2. This CDR3 region has 16 residues. Germline trimming cut 3 bases from V and 5 bases from J; bases unmatched to any gene: 10. Germline CDR1 is MRHNA and CDR2 is SNTAGT. The DNA of the CDR3 is TGTGCCAGCAGTGATAGCGGGGGCTCTGGGGCGGAGACCCAGTACTTC. Residues: CASSDSGGSGAETQYF.

This clonotype is termed medium-sized. This chain uses TRBV20-1 with TRBJ2-3; no definite D call. The CDR3 has 11 residues. Trimming took off 3 bases at V and 6 bases at J, with 7 bases between the two ends. Per the germline V gene, CDR1 is DFQATT and CDR2 is SNEGSKA (reference sequence). The DNA of the CDR3 is TGCAGTGCTAGGAAAGCGGATACGCAGTATTTT. This encodes CSARKADTQYF.

The CDR3 region has the DNA TGTGCCAGCAGGATAGCGGGGGTTGGAAACATTCAGTACTTC. Residues: CASRIAGVGNIQYF. V and J are TRBV2 and TRBJ2-4, with 9 positions matching TRBD2. Germline assignment: CDR1 SNHLY and CDR2 FYNNEI. V trimming: 6 bases; J trimming: 6 bases; junction bases outside the gene matches: 6. The CDR3 sequence is 14 residues long. Full variable domain (outside the CDR3, taken from reference TRBV2 and TRBJ2-4): EPEVTQTPSHQVTQMGQEVILRCVPISNHLYFYWYRQILGQKVEFLVSFYNNEISEKSEIFDDQFSVERPDGSNFTLKIRSTKLEDSAMYFCASRIAGVGNIQYFGAGTRLSVL.

This chain links TRBV24-1 with TRBJ2-1; D perhaps matches TRBD2 (6 bases). V lost 9 bases, J lost 4 bases, and 12 bases lay in between. The germline V gene encodes CDR1 KGHDR and CDR2 SFDVKD. This CDR3 region has 13 residues. CDR3 loop: CATSHLAYNEQFF. CDR3 in DNA: TGTGCCACCTCACACCTAGCGTACAATGAGCAGTTCTTC.

This clonotype was observed once. This rearrangement joins TRBV4-1 to TRBJ2-1; D not resolved. This CDR3 comprises 9 residues. V lost 0 bases and J 13 bases, leaving 1 base between the germline ends. From germline, CDR1 is MGHRA and CDR2 YSYEKL. CDR3 sequence (DNA): TGCGCCAGCAGCCAAGAACAGTTCTTC. It translates to CASSQEQFF.

The rearrangement joins TRBV7-2 to TRBJ2-1; TRBD1 agrees at 8 bases. The V gene's germline CDR1 is SGHTA and CDR2 FQGNSA. Trimming at V came to 8 bases and at J to 4 bases, leaving 16 bases not matched to a gene. CDR3 length: 17 amino acids. The CDR3 coding sequence is TGTGCCAGCTCACCGGCTTTAGACAGGGGCCTTTACAATGAGCAGTTCTTC. Translation: CASSPALDRGLYNEQFF.

J is TRBJ1-6 and V is TRBV20-1, with D unclear. Per germline, CDR1 DFQATT and CDR2 SNEGSKA (reference sequence). The V end was cut by 2 bases, the J end by 0 bases, with 17 bases between. The CDR3 runs to 18 residues. The CDR3 region is CSARTPPTVGSYNSPLHF. The CDR3 bases are TGCAGTGCTAGAACTCCCCCAACCGTGGGCTCCTATAATTCACCCCTCCACTTT.

As DNA, the CDR3 is TGCAGTGCGGAGGCAGGGTTAGGTTCCTATGGCTACACCTTC. This gives the protein CSAEAGLGSYGYTF. The J gene is TRBJ1-2, the V gene TRBV20-1; maybe TRBD1 (5 bases). The germline CDR1 and CDR2 sequences are DFQATT and SNEGSKA (reference sequence). CDR3 size: 14 residues. V shed 6 bases and J shed 4 bases, with 18 bases lying between them.

The V call is TRBV11-2, the J call TRBJ1-2; maybe TRBD1 (5 bases). With 5 bases removed from V and 4 bases from J, the gap between germline ends came to 20 bases. Per germline, CDR1 SGHAT and CDR2 FQNNGV. The CDR3 length is 16 residues. CDR3 sequence reads: CASSPGGGRLLYGYTF. The CDR3 region has the DNA TGTGCCAGCAGCCCGGGGGGGGGACGTCTCCTCTATGGCTACACCTTC.

This clonotype appeared a single time. CDR3 residues: CASSWDRSNEQFF. The DNA of the CDR3 is TGTGCCAGCAGCTGGGACAGGTCAAATGAGCAGTTCTTC. This chain connects TRBV7-9 to TRBJ2-1; TRBD1 matches at 8 bases. J was trimmed by 7 bases and V by 4 bases; bases with no gene match: 3. CDR1 and CDR2 (germline): SEHNR, FQNEAQ (reference sequence). CDR3 length equals 13 residues.

The chain is built from TRBV20-1 and TRBJ2-5, with D possibly TRBD2 on 6 matching bases. Trimming removed 5 bases from V and 2 bases from J, with 12 bases in between. The CDR3 is 13 amino acids. Germline V gene sequence: CDR1 DFQATT, CDR2 SNEGSKA (reference sequence). The DNA for the CDR3 is TGCAGTGCTGGAGGCCGGGGGCAAGAGACCCAGTACTTC. Its protein product is CSAGGRGQETQYF.

The genes are TRBV20-1 and TRBJ1-5; possibly TRBD1 for D (5 bases). This CDR3 region has 13 residues. Germline lookup yields CDR1 DFQATT and CDR2 SNEGSKA (reference sequence). Between the trimmed V and J ends, which lost 3 bases and 0 bases, there was a span of 6 bases. The CDR3 sequence is CSARGLSNQPQHF. DNA of the CDR3: TGCAGTGCTAGGGGACTTAGCAATCAGCCCCAGCATTTT.

V and J are TRBV7-9 and TRBJ2-7, with D possibly matching TRBD1 (6 bases). The V gene's germline CDR1 is SEHNR and CDR2 FQNEAQ (reference sequence). V lost 5 bases and J lost 5, with 13 bases in between. The CDR3 spans 13 residues. CDR3 in DNA: TGTGCCAGCAGCGGTGGACAGTCAGACGAGCAGTACTTC. Translated, it gives CASSGGQSDEQYF.